What follows is one T cell receptor beta chain and its context. What it binds is unknown. The sample originates from a study of T cell responses to AZD1222 COVID-19 vaccine. Sequencing used immunoSEQ multiplex PCR; TCRdb keeps in-frame clones, though not all of them. The sample yields approximately 140,000 clones, roughly 90% seen once. Study-wide results and limits: Reportedly, nearly half of unique spike TCRs recognized epitopes outside B.1.351/B.1.1.7 mutations.

The germline gives CDR1 LNHDA, CDR2 SQIVND (reference sequence). V shed 3 bases, J shed 4 bases, and the junction held 7 bases outside the gene matches. The length of the CDR3 is 16 residues. The sequencing used peripheral blood, collected on day 0 of AZD1222 vaccination. This chain connects TRBV19 to TRBJ2-2; 8 bases line up with TRBD1. The sequence came from an adult in good health. This CDR3 reads CASSIWDRQVTGELFF. As DNA, the CDR3 is TGTGCCAGTAGTATCTGGGACAGGCAAGTCACCGGGGAGCTGTTTTTT.